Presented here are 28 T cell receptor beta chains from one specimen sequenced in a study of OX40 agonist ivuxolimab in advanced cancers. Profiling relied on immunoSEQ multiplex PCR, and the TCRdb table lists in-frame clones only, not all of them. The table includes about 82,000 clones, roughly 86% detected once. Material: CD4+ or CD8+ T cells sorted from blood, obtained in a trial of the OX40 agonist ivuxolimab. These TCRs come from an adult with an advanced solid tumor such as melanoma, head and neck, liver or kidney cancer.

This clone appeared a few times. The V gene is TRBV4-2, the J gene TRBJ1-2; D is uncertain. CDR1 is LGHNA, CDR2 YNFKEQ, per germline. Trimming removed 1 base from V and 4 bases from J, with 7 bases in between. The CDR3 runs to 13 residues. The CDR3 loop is CASSQVDSYGYTF. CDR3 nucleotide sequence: TGTGCCAGCAGCCAAGTGGACTCCTATGGCTACACCTTC.

CDR3 in amino acids: CASSIKSGWAGVNNEQFF. CDR3 nucleotides: TGTGCCAGTAGTATAAAATCAGGGTGGGCGGGGGTCAACAATGAGCAGTTCTTC. The chain uses TRBV19 and TRBJ2-1; 7 bases align to TRBD2. Trimming at V came to 2 bases and at J to 5 bases, leaving 15 bases not matched to a gene. The germline gives CDR1 LNHDA, CDR2 SQIVND (reference sequence). The CDR3 is made up of 18 amino acids.

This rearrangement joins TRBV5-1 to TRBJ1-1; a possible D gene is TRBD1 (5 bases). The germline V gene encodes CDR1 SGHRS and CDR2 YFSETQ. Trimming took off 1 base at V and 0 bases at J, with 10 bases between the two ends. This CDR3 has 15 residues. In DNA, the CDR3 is TGCGCCAGCAGCTTGCCGGGACCGGTGAACACTGAAGCTTTCTTT. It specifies CASSLPGPVNTEAFF.

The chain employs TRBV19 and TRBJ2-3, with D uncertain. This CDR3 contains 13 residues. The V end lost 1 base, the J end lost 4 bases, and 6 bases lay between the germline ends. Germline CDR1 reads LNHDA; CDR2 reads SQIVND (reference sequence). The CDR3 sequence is CASSIGIADTQYF. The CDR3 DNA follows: TGTGCCAGTAGTATAGGGATTGCAGATACGCAGTATTTT. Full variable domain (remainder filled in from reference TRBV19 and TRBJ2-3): DGGITQSPKYLFRKEGQNVTLSCEQNLNHDAMYWYRQDPGQGLRLIYYSQIVNDFQKGDIAEGYSVSREKKESFPLTVTSAQKNPTAFYLCASSIGIADTQYFGPGTRLTVL.

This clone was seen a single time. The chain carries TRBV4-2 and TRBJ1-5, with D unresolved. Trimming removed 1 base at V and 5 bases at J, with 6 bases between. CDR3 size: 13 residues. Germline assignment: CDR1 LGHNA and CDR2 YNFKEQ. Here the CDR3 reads CASSQGPHQPQHF. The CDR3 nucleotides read TGTGCCAGCAGCCAAGGGCCCCATCAGCCCCAGCATTTT.

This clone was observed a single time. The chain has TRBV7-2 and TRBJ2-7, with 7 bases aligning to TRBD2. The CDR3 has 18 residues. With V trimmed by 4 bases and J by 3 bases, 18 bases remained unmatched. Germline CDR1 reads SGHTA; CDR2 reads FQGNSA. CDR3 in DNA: TGTGCCAGCAGCTCCTTGTTTGATATTCGGACTAGTATCTACGAGCAGTACTTC. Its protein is CASSSLFDIRTSIYEQYF.

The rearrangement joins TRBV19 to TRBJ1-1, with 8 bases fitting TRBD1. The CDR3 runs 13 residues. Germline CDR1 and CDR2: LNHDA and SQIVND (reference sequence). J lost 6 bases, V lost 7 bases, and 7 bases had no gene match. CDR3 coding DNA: TGTGCCAGTACCCGGATACAGGGGGCTGAAGCTTTCTTT. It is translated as CASTRIQGAEAFF. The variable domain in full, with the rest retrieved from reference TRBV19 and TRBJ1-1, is DGGITQSPKYLFRKEGQNVTLSCEQNLNHDAMYWYRQDPGQGLRLIYYSQIVNDFQKGDIAEGYSVSREKKESFPLTVTSAQKNPTAFYLCASTRIQGAEAFFGQGTRLTVV.

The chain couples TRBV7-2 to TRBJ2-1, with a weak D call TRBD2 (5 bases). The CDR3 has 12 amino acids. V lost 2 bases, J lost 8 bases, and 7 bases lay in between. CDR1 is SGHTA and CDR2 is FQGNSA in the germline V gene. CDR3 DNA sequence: TGTGCCAGCAGCTTATCGGGGTATGAGCAGTTCTTC. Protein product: CASSLSGYEQFF.

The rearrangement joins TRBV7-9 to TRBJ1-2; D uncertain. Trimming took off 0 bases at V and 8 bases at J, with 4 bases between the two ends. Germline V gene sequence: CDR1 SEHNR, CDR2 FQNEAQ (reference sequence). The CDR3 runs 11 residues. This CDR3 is CASSLAEGYTF. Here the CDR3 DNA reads TGTGCCAGCAGCTTAGCTGAAGGCTACACCTTC. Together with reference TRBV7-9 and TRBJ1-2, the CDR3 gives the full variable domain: DTGVSQNPRHKITKRGQNVTFRCDPISEHNRLYWYRQTLGQGPEFLTYFQNEAQLEKSRLLSDRFSAERPKGSFSTLEIQRTEQGDSAMYLCASSLAEGYTFGSGTRLTVV.

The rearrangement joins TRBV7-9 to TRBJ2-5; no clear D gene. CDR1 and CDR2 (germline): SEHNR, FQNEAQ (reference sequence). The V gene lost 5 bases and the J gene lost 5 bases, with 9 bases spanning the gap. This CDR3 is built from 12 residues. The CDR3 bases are TGTGCCAGCAGCCTGCGAATGGAGACCCAGTACTTC. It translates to CASSLRMETQYF.

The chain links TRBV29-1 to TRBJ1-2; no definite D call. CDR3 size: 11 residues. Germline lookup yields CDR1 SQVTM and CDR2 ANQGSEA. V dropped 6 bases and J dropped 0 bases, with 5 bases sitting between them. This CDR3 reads CSVGTNYGYTF. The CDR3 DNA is TGCAGCGTAGGTACTAACTATGGCTACACCTTC.

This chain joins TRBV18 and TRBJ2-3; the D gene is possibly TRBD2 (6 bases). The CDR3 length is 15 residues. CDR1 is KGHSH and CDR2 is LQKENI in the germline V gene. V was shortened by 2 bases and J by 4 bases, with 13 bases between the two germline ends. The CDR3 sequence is CASSPVWGVSDTQYF. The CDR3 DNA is TGTGCCAGCTCACCAGTTTGGGGGGTGTCAGATACGCAGTATTTT.

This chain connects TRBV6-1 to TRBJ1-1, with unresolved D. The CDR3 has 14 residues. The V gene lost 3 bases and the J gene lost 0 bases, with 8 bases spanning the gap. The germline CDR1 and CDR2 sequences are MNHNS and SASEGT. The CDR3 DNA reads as TGTGCCAGCAGTGACATCAGGTTGAACACTGAAGCTTTCTTT. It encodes CASSDIRLNTEAFF.

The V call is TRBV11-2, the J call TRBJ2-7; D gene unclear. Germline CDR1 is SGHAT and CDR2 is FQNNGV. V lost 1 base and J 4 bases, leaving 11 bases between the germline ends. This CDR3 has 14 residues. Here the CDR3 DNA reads TGTGCCAGCAGCTTAGGGCAGATCGCTTACGAGCAGTACTTC. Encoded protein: CASSLGQIAYEQYF.

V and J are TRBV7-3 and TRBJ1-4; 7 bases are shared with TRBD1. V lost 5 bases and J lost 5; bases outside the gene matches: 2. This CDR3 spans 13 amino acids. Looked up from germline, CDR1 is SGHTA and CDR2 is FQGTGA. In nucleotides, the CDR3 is TGTGCCAGCAGCCAGGACAGGAATGAAAAACTGTTTTTT. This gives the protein CASSQDRNEKLFF.

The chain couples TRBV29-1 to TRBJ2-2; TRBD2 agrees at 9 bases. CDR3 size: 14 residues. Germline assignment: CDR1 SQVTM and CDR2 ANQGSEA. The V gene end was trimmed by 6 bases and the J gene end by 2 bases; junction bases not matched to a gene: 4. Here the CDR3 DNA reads TGCAGCGTGCGGGAGGGCTTTAACACCGGGGAGCTGTTTTTT. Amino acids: CSVREGFNTGELFF.

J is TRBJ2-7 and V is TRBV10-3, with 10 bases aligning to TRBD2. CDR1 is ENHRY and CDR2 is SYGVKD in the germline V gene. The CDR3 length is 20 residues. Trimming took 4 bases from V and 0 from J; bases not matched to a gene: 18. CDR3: CAISAKSEPGLAFHSYEQYF. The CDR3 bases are TGTGCCATCAGTGCAAAATCGGAACCGGGACTAGCGTTTCACTCCTACGAGCAGTACTTC.

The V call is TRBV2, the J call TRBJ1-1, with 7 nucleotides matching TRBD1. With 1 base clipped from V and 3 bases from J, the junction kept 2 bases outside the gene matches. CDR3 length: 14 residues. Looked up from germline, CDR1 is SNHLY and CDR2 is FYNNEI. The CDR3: CASSEGQGDTEAFF. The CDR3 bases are TGTGCCAGCAGTGAAGGACAGGGTGACACTGAAGCTTTCTTT.

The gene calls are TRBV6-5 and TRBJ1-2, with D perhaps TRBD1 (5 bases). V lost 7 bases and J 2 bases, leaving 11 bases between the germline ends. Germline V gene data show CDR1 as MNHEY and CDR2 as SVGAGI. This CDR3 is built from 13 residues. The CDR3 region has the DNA TGTGCCAGCAAGAGGGACGGAAACTATGGCTACACCTTC. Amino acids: CASKRDGNYGYTF.

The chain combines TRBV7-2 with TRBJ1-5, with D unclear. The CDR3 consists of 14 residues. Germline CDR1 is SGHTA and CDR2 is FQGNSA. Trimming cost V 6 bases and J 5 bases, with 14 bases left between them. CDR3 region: CASSSGDIYQPQHF. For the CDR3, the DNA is TGTGCCAGCAGTTCTGGAGACATATATCAGCCCCAGCATTTT.

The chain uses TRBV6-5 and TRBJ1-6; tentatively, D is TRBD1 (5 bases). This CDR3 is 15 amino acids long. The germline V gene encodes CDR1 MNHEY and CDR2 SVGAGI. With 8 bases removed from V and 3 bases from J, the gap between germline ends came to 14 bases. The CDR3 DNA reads TGTGCCAGCGGGCCCAGGGAGTACTATAATTCACCCCTCCACTTT. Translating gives CASGPREYYNSPLHF.

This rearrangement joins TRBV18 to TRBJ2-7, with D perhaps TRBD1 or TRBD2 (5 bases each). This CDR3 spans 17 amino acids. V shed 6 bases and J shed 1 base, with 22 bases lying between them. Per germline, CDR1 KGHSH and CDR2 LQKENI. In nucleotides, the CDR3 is TGTGCCAGCTCCCCAGGGACGGGAAGTACACCATCCTACGAGCAGTACTTC. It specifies CASSPGTGSTPSYEQYF.

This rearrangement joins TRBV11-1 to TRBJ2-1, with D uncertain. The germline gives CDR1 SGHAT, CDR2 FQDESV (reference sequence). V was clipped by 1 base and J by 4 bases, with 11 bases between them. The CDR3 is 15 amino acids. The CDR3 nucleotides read TGTGCCAGCAGCTTAGACGGCAGACCTTACAATGAGCAGTTCTTC. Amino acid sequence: CASSLDGRPYNEQFF.

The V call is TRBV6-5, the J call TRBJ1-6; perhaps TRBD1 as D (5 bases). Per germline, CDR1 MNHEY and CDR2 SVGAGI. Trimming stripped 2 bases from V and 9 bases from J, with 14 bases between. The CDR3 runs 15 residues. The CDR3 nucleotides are TGTGCCAGCAGTTACGATGGGGCTAGGGCTTCACCCCTCCACTTT. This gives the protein CASSYDGARASPLHF.

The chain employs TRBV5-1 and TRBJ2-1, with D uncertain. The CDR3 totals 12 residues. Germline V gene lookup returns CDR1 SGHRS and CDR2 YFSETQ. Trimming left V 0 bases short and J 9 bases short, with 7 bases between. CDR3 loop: CASSLENGEQFF. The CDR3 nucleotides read TGCGCCAGCAGCTTGGAAAACGGTGAGCAGTTCTTC.

CDR3 DNA sequence: TGTGCCAGCGGGAACGGACGGATGAACACTGAAGCTTTCTTT. Translated, it gives CASGNGRMNTEAFF. This chain joins TRBV7-9 and TRBJ1-1; D call uncertain. CDR3 size: 14 residues. The germline CDR1 and CDR2 sequences are SEHNR and FQNEAQ (reference sequence). Trimming removed 8 bases at V and 0 bases at J, with 13 bases between.

The CDR3 region has the DNA TGCGCCAGCAGCTTGGGGACAGGGGGCGCGTTGGGAAACACCATATATTTT. Translating gives CASSLGTGGALGNTIYF. The chain links TRBV5-1 to TRBJ1-3; 11 bases align to TRBD1. CDR1 is SGHRS and CDR2 is YFSETQ in the germline V gene. CDR3 length equals 17 residues. V lost 0 bases, J lost 4 bases, and 6 bases stayed unmatched.

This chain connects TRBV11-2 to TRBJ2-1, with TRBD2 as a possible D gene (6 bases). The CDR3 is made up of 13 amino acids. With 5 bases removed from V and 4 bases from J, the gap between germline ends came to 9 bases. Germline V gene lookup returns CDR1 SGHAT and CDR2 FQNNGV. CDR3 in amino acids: CASSKTRYNEQFF. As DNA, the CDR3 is TGTGCCAGCAGCAAGACTAGGTACAATGAGCAGTTCTTC.